This record concerns one T cell receptor beta chain sequence. As yet, its antigen is unknown. This entry comes from a study of graft-versus-host responses after intestinal transplantation. Trimming removed 2 bases from V and 2 bases from J, with 9 bases in between. The CDR3 is 14 residues long. Per germline, CDR1 MGHRA and CDR2 YSYEKL. The method was immunoSEQ multiplex PCR; TCRdb's version includes in-frame clones alone and lacks a portion of them. Of fewer than 95,000 clones listed, approximately 92% are singletons. The clonotype comes from a human donor who received an intestinal transplant. The specimen was unstimulated CD8+ T cells sorted from spleen or lymph node cells, collected before intestinal transplant. This chain joins TRBV4-1 and TRBJ2-5, with TRBD2 as a possible D gene (5 bases). The CDR3 here is CASSQLTNQETQYF. The CDR3 DNA is TGCGCCAGCAGCCAATTGACTAATCAAGAGACCCAGTACTTC.